These 22 T cell receptor beta chains share one sample of origin, sequenced in a study of beta chain features in type 1 diabetes (dated by TCRdb to the late 2010s). What the work shows at the level of the full study, not this receptor alone: A moderate but significant shortening of TCRB CDR3 length was observed in type 1 diabetes patients in all four CD4+ subsets.

These receptors lack a known antigen. Receptor libraries were prepared by the immunoSEQ multiplex PCR assay. All of the isolated RNA was reverse transcribed with the High Capacity cDNA Reverse Transcription Kit, so expressed TCRB transcripts were sequenced. The immuneACCESS repertoire file appears here via TCRdb, limited to in-frame rearrangements. These files lack a portion of the clones; in checked studies, under half of the deficit traces to unresolved V genes, and the cause of the others is not known. Here the sample has some 350,000 clones; 9.6% occur a single time. Of the sample, about 0.6% is held by the ten largest clones. The source material was central memory CD4+ T cells from blood. The source of these receptors is a man under 40 with type 1 diabetes.

This clone was counted at least ten times. This chain uses TRBV28 with TRBJ2-6; D gene unclear. This CDR3 has 14 residues. Germline CDR1 reads MDHEN; CDR2 reads SYDVKM. Trimming removed 6 bases from V and 2 bases from J, with 8 bases in between. DNA of the CDR3: TGTGCCAGCAGCCCACCGGCTGGGGCCAACGTCCTGACTTTC. It codes for CASSPPAGANVLTF.

The chain recombines TRBV30 with TRBJ1-2; weak D call: TRBD1 (6 bases). The CDR3 spans 13 residues. The germline V and J ends were trimmed by 8 bases and 6 bases, with 19 bases remaining between them. Germline V gene sequence: CDR1 GTSNPN, CDR2 SVGIG (reference sequence). The CDR3 DNA is TGTGCCGGTCCGACAGGCGCCGGGGATGGCTACACCTTC. The encoded protein is CAGPTGAGDGYTF.

V gene TRBV2 combines with J gene TRBJ2-2; D may be TRBD1 (5 bases). V was trimmed by 6 bases and J by 4 bases, leaving 15 bases between them. The germline gives CDR1 SNHLY, CDR2 FYNNEI. The CDR3 is made up of 15 amino acids. CDR3 nucleotides: TGTGCCAGCAGCTTAGCAGGGTCGACCACCGGGGAGCTGTTTTTT. Its translation: CASSLAGSTTGELFF.

This clone was picked up a small number of times. The chain is built from TRBV11-2 and TRBJ2-5; TRBD2 aligns across 7 bases. The germline V gene encodes CDR1 SGHAT and CDR2 FQNNGV. This CDR3 has 14 amino acids. The ends lost 5 bases at V and 4 bases at J; junction bases unmatched: 7. The CDR3 coding sequence is TGTGCCAGCAGCCCCGCGACGGGGGGAGAGACCCAGTACTTC. This sequence encodes CASSPATGGETQYF.

A word on this clone: Other DNA sequences in the sample encode the same CDR3. The V and J genes are TRBV5-1 and TRBJ1-2, with a possible D match to TRBD1 (6 bases). Between the trimmed V and J ends, which lost 0 bases and 4 bases, there was a span of 10 bases. The CDR3 contains 14 residues. Per the germline V gene, CDR1 is SGHRS and CDR2 is YFSETQ. The CDR3 DNA sequence: TGCGCCAGCAGCTTGGGGCAGGGGTCCTATGGCTACACCTTC. This translates into CASSLGQGSYGYTF.

This sequence joins TRBV7-2 and TRBJ2-5, with a weak D call TRBD2 (5 bases). V gave up 5 bases and J gave up 4 bases, with 14 bases separating them. This CDR3 is 14 amino acids long. Germline CDR1 and CDR2: SGHTA and FQGNSA. CDR3 sequence reads: CASSARVLRETQYF. The CDR3 DNA follows: TGTGCCAGCAGCGCGCGGGTCCTCCGAGAGACCCAGTACTTC.

This clone was counted between two and nine times. This chain joins TRBV5-4 and TRBJ2-4; the D gene is possibly TRBD2 (5 bases). Between the trimmed V and J ends, which lost 0 bases and 0 bases, there was a span of 13 bases. The CDR3 consists of 17 residues. Germline V gene data show CDR1 as SGHNT and CDR2 as YYREEE (reference sequence). This CDR3 is CASSLDRGLLAKNIQYF. The CDR3 DNA reads as TGTGCCAGCAGCTTGGACCGTGGACTCTTAGCCAAAAACATTCAGTACTTC.

This clone was counted only a few times. This chain uses TRBV5-1 with TRBJ2-7; 7 bases agree with TRBD2. Germline assignment: CDR1 SGHRS and CDR2 YFSETQ. Unmatched junction bases numbered 10, after V lost 4 bases and J lost 6 bases. The CDR3 totals 14 residues. The CDR3 is CASSPRDYPSEQYF. The DNA of the CDR3 is TGCGCCAGCAGCCCCCGGGACTATCCCTCCGAGCAGTACTTC.

The J gene is TRBJ2-3, the V gene TRBV5-8; no clear D. The CDR3 length is 17 residues. Trimming left V 2 bases short and J 2 bases short, with 18 bases between. Germline CDR1 and CDR2: SGHTS and YDEGEE. This chain's CDR3 is CASSFGRAGKNTDTQYF. The CDR3 DNA sequence: TGTGCCAGCAGCTTTGGTCGGGCAGGCAAAAACACAGATACGCAGTATTTT. Full variable domain (rest looked up from reference TRBV5-8 and TRBJ2-3): EAGVTQSPTHLIKTRGQQATLRCSPISGHTSVYWYQQALGLGLQFLLWYDEGEERNRGNFPPRFSGRQFPNYSSELNVNALELEDSALYLCASSFGRAGKNTDTQYFGPGTRLTVL.

The rearrangement uses TRBV7-9 and TRBJ2-2; D remains unclear. Germline lookup yields CDR1 SEHNR and CDR2 FQNEAQ (reference sequence). Trimming stripped 5 bases from V and 7 bases from J, with 8 bases between. The CDR3 totals 12 residues. CDR3: CASSPLNGELFF. DNA for the CDR3: TGTGCCAGCAGCCCCTTAAACGGGGAGCTGTTTTTT.

About this clone: A much larger clone differs by one base, so this may be a read error. J is TRBJ2-3 and V is TRBV14; 12 positions agree with TRBD2. This CDR3 has 17 amino acids. Germline-derived CDR1 and CDR2 are SGHDN and FVKESK. J lost 7 bases, V lost 1 base, and 9 bases had no gene match. DNA of the CDR3: TGTGCCAGCAGCCAAGGCTCGACTAGCGGGAGTAGGAATACGCAGTATTTT. Its protein product is CASSQGSTSGSRNTQYF.

This clone was counted only a few times. The chain employs TRBV10-3 and TRBJ1-5; maybe TRBD1 (6 bases). The V end lost 10 bases, the J end lost 0 bases, and 10 bases lay between the germline ends. Germline V CDR1 and CDR2: ENHRY, SYGVKD. The CDR3 is made up of 13 amino acids. In DNA, the CDR3 is TGTGCCAGCAAGGGGGATAGCAATCAGCCCCAGCATTTT. This encodes CASKGDSNQPQHF.

Ten or more counts support this clone. The chain has TRBV2 and TRBJ2-3; 10 bases match TRBD2. This CDR3 is 16 amino acids long. Looked up from germline, CDR1 is SNHLY and CDR2 is FYNNEI. Germline trimming cut 11 bases from V and 4 bases from J; bases unmatched to any gene: 15. The CDR3 reads CASTTASGSEADTQYF. CDR3 sequence (DNA): TGTGCCTCCACGACGGCTAGCGGGAGCGAGGCAGATACGCAGTATTTT.

The V and J genes are TRBV7-9 and TRBJ2-7, with D perhaps matching TRBD1 (6 bases). The CDR3 runs to 13 residues. The V end was cut by 6 bases, the J end by 1 base, with 10 bases between. Germline CDR1 reads SEHNR; CDR2 reads FQNEAQ (reference sequence). The chain's CDR3 is CASRRTESYEQYF. In DNA form, the CDR3 reads TGTGCCAGCAGGCGGACAGAGTCCTACGAGCAGTACTTC.

Remarks on this clone: The same CDR3 arises from other DNA sequences in this sample as well. The rearrangement links TRBV28 to TRBJ1-2, with D uncertain. The CDR3 is 11 residues long. Trimming left V 3 bases short and J 2 bases short, with 1 base between. Germline CDR1 is MDHEN and CDR2 is SYDVKM. CDR3 protein: CASSLNYGYTF. In DNA form, the CDR3 reads TGTGCCAGCAGTTTGAACTATGGCTACACCTTC.

This clone was seen only a few times. The gene calls are TRBV29-1 and TRBJ1-1; 7 bases are a match to TRBD1. Trimming cost V 4 bases and J 1 base; bases outside gene matches: 9. The CDR3 spans 15 residues. The germline CDR1 and CDR2 sequences are SQVTM and ANQGSEA. CDR3 DNA: TGCAGCGTTGGGGCGGACTACAGGGGGAACACTGAAGCTTTCTTT. Encoded protein: CSVGADYRGNTEAFF.

This clone was observed many times. The gene calls are TRBV7-2 and TRBJ2-7; 7 nucleotides align to TRBD2. The V gene's germline CDR1 is SGHTA and CDR2 FQGNSA. This CDR3 has 14 amino acids. J gave up 6 bases and V 1 base, and 6 bases lay outside the gene matches. The CDR3: CASSLVGGEGEQYF. For the CDR3, the DNA is TGTGCCAGCAGCTTAGTTGGAGGGGAGGGCGAGCAGTACTTC.

This clone occurred a few times. A junction boundary mismatches the germline segment, possibly from a read error. The chain uses TRBV5-4 and TRBJ1-2; 7 nucleotides match TRBD1. This CDR3 comprises 11 residues. Germline CDR1 reads SGHNT; CDR2 reads YYREEE (reference sequence). Here the CDR3 DNA reads TGTGCCAGCAGCTTAGCCGGGACAGCGGATTTC. Its translation is CASSLAGTADF.

The V call is TRBV4-1, the J call TRBJ2-5; 7 bases match TRBD2. The germline gives CDR1 MGHRA, CDR2 YSYEKL. V shed 6 bases and J 0 bases; nucleotides not matched to a gene: 7. CDR3 size: 15 residues. CDR3 region: CASSLAATYQETQYF. CDR3 nucleotide sequence: TGCGCCAGCAGTCTAGCGGCCACGTACCAAGAGACCCAGTACTTC.

This clone was counted only a few times. V gene TRBV19 combines with J gene TRBJ2-3; 9 bases fit TRBD1. The junction had 10 bases not matched to a gene; V was cut back by 4 bases and J by 2 bases. This CDR3 is 17 amino acids long. From germline, CDR1 is LNHDA and CDR2 SQIVND (reference sequence). The CDR3 sequence: CASSRNPGQGYTDTQYF. The CDR3 bases are TGTGCCAGTAGTAGAAATCCGGGACAGGGCTACACAGATACGCAGTATTTT.

This clone showed up many times. This chain joins TRBV7-2 and TRBJ1-5, with 10 bases matching TRBD1. V lost 5 bases, J lost 6 bases, and 10 bases stayed unmatched. Germline V lookup: CDR1 SGHTA, CDR2 FQGNSA. The CDR3 has 16 amino acids. Written as DNA, the CDR3 is TGTGCCAGCAGCCCCGCGATGGGACAGGGGCGTCAGCCCCAGCATTTT. Protein product: CASSPAMGQGRQPQHF.

This clone turned up a few times. The V gene is TRBV27, the J gene TRBJ2-1; D assignment may be TRBD1 or TRBD2 (6 bases each). CDR1 is MNHEY and CDR2 is SMNVEV in the germline V gene (reference sequence). This CDR3 has 16 amino acids. V lost 4 bases to trimming and J lost 4 bases, with 17 bases between them. The CDR3, as DNA: TGTGCCAGCAGTTGGGGGGCAGGGGATGAGTACAATGAGCAGTTCTTC. Translation: CASSWGAGDEYNEQFF.